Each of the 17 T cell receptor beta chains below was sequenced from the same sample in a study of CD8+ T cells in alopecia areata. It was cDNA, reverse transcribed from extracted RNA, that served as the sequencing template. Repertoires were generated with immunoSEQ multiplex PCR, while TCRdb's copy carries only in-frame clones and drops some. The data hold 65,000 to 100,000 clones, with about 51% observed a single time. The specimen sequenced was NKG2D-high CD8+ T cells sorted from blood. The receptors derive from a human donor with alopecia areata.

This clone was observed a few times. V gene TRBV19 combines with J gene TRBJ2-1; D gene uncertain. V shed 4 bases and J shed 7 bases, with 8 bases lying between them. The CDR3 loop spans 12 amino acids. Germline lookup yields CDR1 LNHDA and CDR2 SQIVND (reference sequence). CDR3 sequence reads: CASSNPRNEQFF. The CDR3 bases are TGTGCCAGTAGTAATCCCCGTAATGAGCAGTTCTTC.

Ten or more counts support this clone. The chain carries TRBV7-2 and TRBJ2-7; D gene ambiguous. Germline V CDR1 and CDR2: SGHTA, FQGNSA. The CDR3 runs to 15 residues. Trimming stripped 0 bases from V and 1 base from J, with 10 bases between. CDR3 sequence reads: CASSLADAESYEQYF. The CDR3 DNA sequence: TGTGCCAGCAGCTTAGCGGACGCGGAATCCTACGAGCAGTACTTC.

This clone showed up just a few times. CDR3 nucleotide sequence: TGTGCCAGCAGCTTGTCTACAGGAATGAACACTGAAGCTTTCTTT. Its translation is CASSLSTGMNTEAFF. This chain connects TRBV7-9 to TRBJ1-1; TRBD1 is a possible D gene (5 bases). The CDR3 is 15 residues long. The germline gives CDR1 SEHNR, CDR2 FQNEAQ (reference sequence). V lost 3 bases, J lost 0 bases, and 11 bases lay in between. The full variable domain, completed using reference TRBV7-9 and TRBJ1-1, is DTGVSQNPRHKITKRGQNVTFRCDPISEHNRLYWYRQTLGQGPEFLTYFQNEAQLEKSRLLSDRFSAERPKGSFSTLEIQRTEQGDSAMYLCASSLSTGMNTEAFFGQGTRLTVV.

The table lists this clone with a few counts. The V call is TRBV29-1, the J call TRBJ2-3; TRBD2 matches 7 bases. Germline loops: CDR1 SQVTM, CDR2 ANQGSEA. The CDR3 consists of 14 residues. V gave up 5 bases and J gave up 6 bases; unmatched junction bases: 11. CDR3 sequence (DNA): TGCAGCGTTAAAGGGACTCTGGGAGGGGATACGCAGTATTTT. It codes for CSVKGTLGGDTQYF.

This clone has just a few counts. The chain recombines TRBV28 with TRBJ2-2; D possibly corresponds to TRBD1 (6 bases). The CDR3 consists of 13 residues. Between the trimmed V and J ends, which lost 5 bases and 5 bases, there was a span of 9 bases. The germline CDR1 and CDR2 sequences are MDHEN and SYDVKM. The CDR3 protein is CASSRRGTGELFF. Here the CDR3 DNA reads TGTGCCAGCAGTCGCAGGGGAACCGGGGAGCTGTTTTTT.

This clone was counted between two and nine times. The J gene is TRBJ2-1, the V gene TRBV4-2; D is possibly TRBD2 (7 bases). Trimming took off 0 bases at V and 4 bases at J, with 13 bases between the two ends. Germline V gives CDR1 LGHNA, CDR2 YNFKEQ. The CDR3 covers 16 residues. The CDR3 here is CASSQDRRGLYNEQFF. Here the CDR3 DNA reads TGTGCCAGCAGCCAAGATAGGCGGGGGCTATACAATGAGCAGTTCTTC.

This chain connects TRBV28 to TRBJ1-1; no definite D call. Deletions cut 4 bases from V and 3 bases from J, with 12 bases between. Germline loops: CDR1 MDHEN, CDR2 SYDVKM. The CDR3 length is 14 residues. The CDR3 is CASSSQLRYTEAFF. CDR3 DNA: TGTGCCAGCAGTTCACAGTTGCGTTACACTGAAGCTTTCTTT.

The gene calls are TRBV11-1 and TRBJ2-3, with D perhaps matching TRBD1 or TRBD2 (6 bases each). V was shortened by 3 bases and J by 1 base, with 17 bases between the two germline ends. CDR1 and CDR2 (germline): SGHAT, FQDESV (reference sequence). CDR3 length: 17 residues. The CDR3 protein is CASSFPLDGGRTDTQYF. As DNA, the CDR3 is TGTGCCAGCAGCTTCCCCCTTGACGGGGGCCGCACAGATACGCAGTATTTT.

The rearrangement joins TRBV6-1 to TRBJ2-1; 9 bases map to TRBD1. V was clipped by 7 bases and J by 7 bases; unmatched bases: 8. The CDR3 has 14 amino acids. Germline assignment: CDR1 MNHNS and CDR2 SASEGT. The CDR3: CASTTGQGWNEQFF. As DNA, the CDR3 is TGTGCCAGCACCACCGGACAGGGGTGGAATGAGCAGTTCTTC.

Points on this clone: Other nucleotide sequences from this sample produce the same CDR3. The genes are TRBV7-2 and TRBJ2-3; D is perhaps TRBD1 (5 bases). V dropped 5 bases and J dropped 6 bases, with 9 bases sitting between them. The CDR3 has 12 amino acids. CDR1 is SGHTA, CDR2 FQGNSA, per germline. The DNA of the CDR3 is TGTGCCAGCAGCCCTGGGGCGGATACGCAGTATTTT. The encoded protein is CASSPGADTQYF.

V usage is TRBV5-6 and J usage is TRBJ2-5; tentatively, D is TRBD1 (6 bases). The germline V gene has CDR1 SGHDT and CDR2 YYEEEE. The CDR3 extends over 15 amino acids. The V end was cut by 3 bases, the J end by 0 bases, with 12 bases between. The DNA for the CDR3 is TGTGCCAGCAGCTCTGTTGCAGGGGACCAAGAGACCCAGTACTTC. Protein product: CASSSVAGDQETQYF.

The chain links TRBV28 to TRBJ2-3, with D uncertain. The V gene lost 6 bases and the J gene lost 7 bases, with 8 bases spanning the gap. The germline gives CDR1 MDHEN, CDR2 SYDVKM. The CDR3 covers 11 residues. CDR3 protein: CASSPGNTQYF. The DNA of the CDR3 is TGTGCCAGCAGCCCTGGTAATACGCAGTATTTT.

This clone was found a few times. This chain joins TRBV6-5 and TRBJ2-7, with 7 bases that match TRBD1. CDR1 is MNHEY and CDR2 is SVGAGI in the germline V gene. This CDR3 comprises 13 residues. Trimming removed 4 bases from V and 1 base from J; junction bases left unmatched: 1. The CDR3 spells CASSLGQSYEQYF. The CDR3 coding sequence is TGTGCCAGCAGTTTGGGACAGTCCTACGAGCAGTACTTC.

This CDR3 is CASSVAPAGEQYF. The CDR3 DNA is TGTGCCAGCTCCGTGGCCCCCGCGGGCGAGCAGTACTTC. V is TRBV9 and J is TRBJ2-7, with D possibly TRBD2 on 5 matching bases. V gave up 7 bases and J gave up 6 bases, with 17 bases separating them. The CDR3 has 13 amino acids. Germline assignment: CDR1 SGDLS and CDR2 YYNGEE.

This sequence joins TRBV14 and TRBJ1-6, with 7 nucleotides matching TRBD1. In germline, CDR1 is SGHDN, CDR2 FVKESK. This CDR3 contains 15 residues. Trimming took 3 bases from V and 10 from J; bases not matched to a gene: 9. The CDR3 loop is CASSHAGTDLSPLHF. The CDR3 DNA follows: TGTGCCAGCAGCCATGCCGGGACAGATCTCTCACCCCTCCACTTT.

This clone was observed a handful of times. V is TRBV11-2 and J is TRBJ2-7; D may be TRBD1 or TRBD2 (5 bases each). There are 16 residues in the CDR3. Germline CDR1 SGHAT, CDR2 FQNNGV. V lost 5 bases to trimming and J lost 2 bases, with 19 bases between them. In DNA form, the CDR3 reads TGTGCCAGCAGCGTAGGGGACCTGGACATCACCTACGAGCAGTACTTC. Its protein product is CASSVGDLDITYEQYF.

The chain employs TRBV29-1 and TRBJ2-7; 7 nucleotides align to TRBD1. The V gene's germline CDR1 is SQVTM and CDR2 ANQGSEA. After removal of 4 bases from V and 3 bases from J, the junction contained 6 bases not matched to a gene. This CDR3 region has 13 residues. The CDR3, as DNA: TGCAGCGTTGTCGAGCCAGGGGGCTACGAGCAGTACTTC. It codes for CSVVEPGGYEQYF.